This entry features one TCR beta chain sequence. Antigen unknown. This sample stems from a study of STAT5B mutations in CD4+ large granular lymphocyte leukemia. Study-wide results and caveats: TRBV06-family usage was enriched in top patient clones (8/27) versus controls (2/35).

The germline V gene has CDR1 SGHTA and CDR2 FQGNSA. The CDR3 has 15 amino acids. Some clones are missing from TCRdb's copy, which holds only in-frame ones; the method was immunoSEQ multiplex PCR. The sample has roughly 30,000 clones; approximately 91% are singletons. The sequence derives from a human donor in good health. The chain uses TRBV7-2 and TRBJ2-5; 8 bases are shared with TRBD2. The J call may be wrong; the DNA end is better matched by TRBJ2-7. Input material: CD4+ T cells from blood buffy coats. CDR3 in amino acids: CASSPRAGGTYEQYF. Here the CDR3 DNA reads TGTGCCAGCAGCCCTAGGGCGGGAGGAACCTACGAGCAGTACTTC.